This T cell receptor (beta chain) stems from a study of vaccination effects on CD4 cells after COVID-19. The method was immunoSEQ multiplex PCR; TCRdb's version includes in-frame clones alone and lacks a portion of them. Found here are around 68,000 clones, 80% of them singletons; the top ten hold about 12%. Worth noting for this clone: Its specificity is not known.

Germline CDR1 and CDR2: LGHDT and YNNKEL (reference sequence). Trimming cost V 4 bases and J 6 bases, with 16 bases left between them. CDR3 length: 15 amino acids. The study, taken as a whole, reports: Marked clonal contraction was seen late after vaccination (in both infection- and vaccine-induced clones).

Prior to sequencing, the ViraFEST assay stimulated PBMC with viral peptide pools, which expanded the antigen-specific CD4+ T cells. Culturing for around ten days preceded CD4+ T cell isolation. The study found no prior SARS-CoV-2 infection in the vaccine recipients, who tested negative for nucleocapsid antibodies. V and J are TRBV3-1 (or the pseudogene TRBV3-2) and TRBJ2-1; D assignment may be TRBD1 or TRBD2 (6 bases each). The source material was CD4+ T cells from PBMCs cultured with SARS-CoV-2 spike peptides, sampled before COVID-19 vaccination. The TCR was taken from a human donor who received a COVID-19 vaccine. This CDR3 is CASSRLGGPINEQFF. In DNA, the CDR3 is TGTGCCAGCAGCCGATTGGGGGGCCCCATCAATGAGCAGTTCTTC.